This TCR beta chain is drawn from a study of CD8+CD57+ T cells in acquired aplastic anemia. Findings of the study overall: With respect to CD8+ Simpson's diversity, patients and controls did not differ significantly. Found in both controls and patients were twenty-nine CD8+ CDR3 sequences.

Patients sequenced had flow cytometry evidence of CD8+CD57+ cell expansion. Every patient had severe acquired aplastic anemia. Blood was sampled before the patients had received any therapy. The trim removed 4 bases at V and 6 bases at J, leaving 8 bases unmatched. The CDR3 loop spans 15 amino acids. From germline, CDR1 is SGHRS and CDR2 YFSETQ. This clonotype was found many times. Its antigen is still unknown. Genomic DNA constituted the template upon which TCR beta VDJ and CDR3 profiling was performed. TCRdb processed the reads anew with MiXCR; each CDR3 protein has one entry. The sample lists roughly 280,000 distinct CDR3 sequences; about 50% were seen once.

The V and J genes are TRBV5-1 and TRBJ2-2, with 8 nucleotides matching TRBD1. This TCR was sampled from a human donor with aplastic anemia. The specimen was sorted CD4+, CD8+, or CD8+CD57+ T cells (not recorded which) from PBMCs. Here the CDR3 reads CASSTGGISSGELFF. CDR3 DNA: TGCGCCAGCAGCACAGGGGGGATATCTTCCGGGGAGCTGTTTTTT.